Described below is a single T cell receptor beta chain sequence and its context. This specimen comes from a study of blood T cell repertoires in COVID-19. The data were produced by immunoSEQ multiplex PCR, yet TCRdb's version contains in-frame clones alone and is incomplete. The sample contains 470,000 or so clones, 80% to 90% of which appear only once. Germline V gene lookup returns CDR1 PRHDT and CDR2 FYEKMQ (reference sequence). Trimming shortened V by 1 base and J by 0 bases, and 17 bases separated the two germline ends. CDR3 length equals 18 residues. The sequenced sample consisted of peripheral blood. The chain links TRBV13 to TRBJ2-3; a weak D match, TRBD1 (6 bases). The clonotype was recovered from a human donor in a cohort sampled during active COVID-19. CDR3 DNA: TGTGCCAGCAGCTTAGCATTTTGGGCAGGGGACAGCACAGATACGCAGTATTTT. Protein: CASSLAFWAGDSTDTQYF.